This paragraph covers one T cell receptor beta chain sequence. What it recognizes is unknown. Distinct nucleotide sequences in the sample also encode this CDR3. With 60 Vbeta and 13 Jbeta primers, the PCR was carried out. The assay was immunoSEQ multiplex PCR, and TCRdb's table has in-frame clones only and misses some. The data hold 200,000 to 250,000 clones, with almost 80% observed a single time. The record originates from a study of cytomegalovirus exposure and HLA in healthy donors. Study background: Sequencing of approximately 190 million T cells in an earlier analysis found 100 million to 140 million unique TCR beta sequences. Study-level points and caveats: Within an earlier analysis, most TCR beta V segments proved productive either about 90% or about 30% of the time. Accurate prediction of HLA-A and HLA-B alleles (for most subjects) was reportedly achieved from TCR beta sequences.

CDR3 length: 15 residues. The junction had 4 bases not matched to a gene; V was cut back by 6 bases and J by 4 bases. CDR1 and CDR2 from the germline V gene are SNHLY and FYNNEI. This chain uses TRBV2 with TRBJ1-6; 9 nucleotides match TRBD1. The sequenced material came from PBMCs. This receptor was obtained from a man in his late teens or twenties in good health and CMV-seronegative. CDR3 amino acids: CASSGDRAYNSPLHF. The CDR3 coding sequence is TGTGCCAGCAGCGGGGACAGGGCTTATAATTCACCCCTCCACTTT.